The sequence of this TCR beta chain was determined in a study of T cell responses to AZD1222 COVID-19 vaccine. General study findings and limits: Spike-specific TCR breadth and depth went up after people got two AZD1222 doses. Spike was spanned by vaccine-associated CD4 TCRs, with dominance at 160-218 and 743-854. Repertoire sampling occurred only after the peak T cell response. The sample set comprised mostly white British donors with more females, and clonal diversity was possibly underestimated.

TCRdb's copy holds only in-frame clones and misses some; the assay was immunoSEQ multiplex PCR. The repertoire holds roughly 80,000 clones, with 92% as singletons. The ends were cut back, 3 bases at V and 2 bases at J, with 14 bases in the middle. The CDR3 loop spans 16 amino acids. The germline gives CDR1 KGHDR, CDR2 SFDVKD. A word on this clone: The antigen is not known.

J is TRBJ2-3 and V is TRBV24-1, with D perhaps matching TRBD2 (6 bases). Sequences were derived from peripheral blood, sampled on day 0 of AZD1222 vaccination. This clonotype was sampled from an adult in good health. The CDR3 sequence: CATSDGGSILTDTQYF. The CDR3 DNA follows: TGTGCCACCAGTGATGGGGGGTCGATCCTCACAGATACGCAGTATTTT.